This TCR beta chain is from a study of blood T cell repertoires in COVID-19. Profiled with immunoSEQ multiplex PCR; TCRdb holds only in-frame clones, not every one. This repertoire shows more than 200,000 clones, 88% found once; its top ten account for less than 2%. There are 16 residues in the CDR3. Germline CDR1 SGHDT, CDR2 YYEEEE. After removal of 4 bases from V and 7 bases from J, the junction contained 12 bases not matched to a gene. The TCR sequence derives from a man between 65 and 79 years old with acute or convalescent COVID-19. The chain joins TRBV5-6 to TRBJ2-2, with TRBD2 identical over 8 bases. Sequenced: peripheral blood. The CDR3 DNA is TGTGCCAGCAGCCCACGGCCTAGCGGGCTTAACGGGGAGCTGTTTTTT. Its translation: CASSPRPSGLNGELFF.